This TCR beta chain was sequenced during a study of Tregs in tolerant kidney transplant recipients. Unstimulated regulatory T cells (CD4+CD25+CD127-), CD4+CD25- non-regulatory cells, CD4 and CD8 cells were FACS-sorted from thawed PBMCs. Sequenced by immunoSEQ multiplex PCR; TCRdb stores in-frame clones only, minus some. The table lists 110,000 or so clones, 92% of them singletons. The source material was CD4+ T cells from blood. The receptor comes from a human donor in good health.

CDR3 region: CASTPLGRNYGYTF. CDR3 DNA sequence: TGTGCCAGCACCCCCCTCGGGCGTAACTATGGCTACACCTTC. The chain employs TRBV28 and TRBJ1-2; no definite D call. V lost 7 bases and J lost 1, with 13 bases in between. CDR1 is MDHEN, CDR2 SYDVKM, per germline. CDR3 length equals 14 residues.